This T cell receptor (beta chain) was captured in a study of shared clonotypes between healthy human individuals. Study-wide points: Clonotype sharing among donors likely depends on sequencing depth. Non-shared clonotypes displayed generation probabilities falling below those of clonotypes present in all four donors.

The table came from immunoSEQ multiplex PCR; TCRdb's copy has only in-frame clones and leaves some out. The table records 1.4 million to 1.5 million clones, over 95% of them present only once. With regard to this clone: The antigen is undetermined.

Donors included only healthy HIV-negative adults lacking recent acute infections or vaccinations. The donor cohort consisted entirely of Caucasian adults residing in Nashville, Tennessee. Sequencing input: naive CD4+ T cells sorted from blood. Subset described: CD45RA+ positively selected. The receptor was derived from a man in his thirties or forties in good health.

The CDR3 here is CATSMGSGPSGEQFF. CDR3 nucleotide sequence: TGTGCCACCAGCATGGGTAGCGGGCCATCGGGGGAGCAGTTCTTC. This chain uses TRBV15 with TRBJ2-1; 7 nucleotides align to TRBD2. CDR3 length: 15 residues. Germline assignment: CDR1 LNHNV and CDR2 YYDKDF (reference sequence). The V and J ends lost 4 bases and 10 bases, in that order; junction bases with no gene match: 13.